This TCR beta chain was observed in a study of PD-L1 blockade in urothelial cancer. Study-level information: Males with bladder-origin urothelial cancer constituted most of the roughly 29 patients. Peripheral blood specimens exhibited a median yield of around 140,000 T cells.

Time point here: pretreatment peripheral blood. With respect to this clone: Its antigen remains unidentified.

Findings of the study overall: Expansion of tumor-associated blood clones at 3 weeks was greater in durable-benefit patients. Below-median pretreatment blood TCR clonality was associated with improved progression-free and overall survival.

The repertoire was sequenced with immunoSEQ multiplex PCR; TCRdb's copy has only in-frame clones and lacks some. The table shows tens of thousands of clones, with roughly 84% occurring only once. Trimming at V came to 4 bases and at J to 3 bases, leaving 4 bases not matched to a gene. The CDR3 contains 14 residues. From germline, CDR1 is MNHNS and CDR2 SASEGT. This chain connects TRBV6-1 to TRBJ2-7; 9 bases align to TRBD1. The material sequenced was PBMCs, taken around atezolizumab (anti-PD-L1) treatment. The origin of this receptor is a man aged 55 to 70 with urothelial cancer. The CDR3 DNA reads TGTGCCAGCAGTGCACAGGGGGCTAGCTACGAGCAGTACTTC. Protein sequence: CASSAQGASYEQYF.